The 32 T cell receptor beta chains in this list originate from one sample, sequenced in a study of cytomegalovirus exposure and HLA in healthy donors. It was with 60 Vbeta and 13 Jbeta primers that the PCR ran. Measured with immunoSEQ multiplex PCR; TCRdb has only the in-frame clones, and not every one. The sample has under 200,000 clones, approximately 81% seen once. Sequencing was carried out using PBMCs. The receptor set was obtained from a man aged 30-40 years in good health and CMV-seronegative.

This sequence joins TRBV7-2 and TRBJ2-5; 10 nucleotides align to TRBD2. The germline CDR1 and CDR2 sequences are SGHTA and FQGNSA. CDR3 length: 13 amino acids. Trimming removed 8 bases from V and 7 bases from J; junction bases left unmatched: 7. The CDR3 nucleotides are TGTGCCAGCTGGTCGATAGCGGGGGGGACCCAGTACTTC. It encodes CASWSIAGGTQYF.

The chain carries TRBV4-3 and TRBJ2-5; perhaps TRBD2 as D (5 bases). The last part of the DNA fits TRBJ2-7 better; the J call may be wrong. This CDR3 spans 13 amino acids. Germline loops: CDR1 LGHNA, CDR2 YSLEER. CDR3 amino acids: CASSQERAYEQYF. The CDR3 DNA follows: TGCGCCAGCAGCCAAGAGAGGGCCTACGAGCAGTACTTC.

CDR3: CASSELGTGGEKLFF. CDR3 DNA sequence: TGTGCCAGCAGTGAATTAGGGACAGGGGGTGAAAAACTGTTTTTT. V is TRBV25-1 and J is TRBJ1-4, with 11 bases that match TRBD1. V lost 1 base, J lost 7 bases, and 2 bases stayed unmatched. Germline CDR1 and CDR2: MGHDK and SYGVNS. The CDR3 loop spans 15 amino acids.

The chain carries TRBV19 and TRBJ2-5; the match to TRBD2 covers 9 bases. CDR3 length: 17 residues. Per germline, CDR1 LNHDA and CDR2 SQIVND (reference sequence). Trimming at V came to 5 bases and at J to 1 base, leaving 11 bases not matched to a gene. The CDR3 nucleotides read TGTGCCAGTAGTGTCCGTCGGGGCGGGGGGGTCCAAGAGACCCAGTACTTC. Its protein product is CASSVRRGGGVQETQYF.

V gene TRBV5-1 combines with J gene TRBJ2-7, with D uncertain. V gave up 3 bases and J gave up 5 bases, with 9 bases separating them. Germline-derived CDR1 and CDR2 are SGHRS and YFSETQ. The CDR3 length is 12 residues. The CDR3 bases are TGCGCCAGCAGCTCAGTCAGGAACGAGCAGTACTTC. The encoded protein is CASSSVRNEQYF.

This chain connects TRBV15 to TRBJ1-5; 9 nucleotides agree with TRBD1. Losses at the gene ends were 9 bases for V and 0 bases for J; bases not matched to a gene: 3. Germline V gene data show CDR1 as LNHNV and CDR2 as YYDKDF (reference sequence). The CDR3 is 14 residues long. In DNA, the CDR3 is TGTGCCACGACAGGGGGTTTTAGCAATCAGCCCCAGCATTTT. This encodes CATTGGFSNQPQHF.

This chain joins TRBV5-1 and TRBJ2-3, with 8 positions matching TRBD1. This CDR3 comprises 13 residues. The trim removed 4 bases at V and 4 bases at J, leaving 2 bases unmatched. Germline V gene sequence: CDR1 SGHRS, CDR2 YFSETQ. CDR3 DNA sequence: TGCGCCAGCAGCAGGGACAGGCCAGATACGCAGTATTTT. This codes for CASSRDRPDTQYF.

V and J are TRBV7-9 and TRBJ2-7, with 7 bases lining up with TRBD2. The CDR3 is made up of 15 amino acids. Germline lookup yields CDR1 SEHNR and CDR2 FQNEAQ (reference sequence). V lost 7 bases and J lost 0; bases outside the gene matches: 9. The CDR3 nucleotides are TGTGCCAGCACCCCCGCGGGGGTCCCCTCCTACGAGCAGTACTTC. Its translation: CASTPAGVPSYEQYF.

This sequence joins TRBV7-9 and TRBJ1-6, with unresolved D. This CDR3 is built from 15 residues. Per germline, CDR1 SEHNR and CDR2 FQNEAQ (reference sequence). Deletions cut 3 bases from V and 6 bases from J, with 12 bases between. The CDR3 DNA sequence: TGTGCCAGCAGCTTTGGTTTCGGTGGTAATTCACCCCTCCACTTT. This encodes CASSFGFGGNSPLHF.

The CDR3 bases are TGTGCCAGCAGCAAGGACAGGGGGAACTCCTACGAGCAGTACTTC. Translated: CASSKDRGNSYEQYF. The chain employs TRBV11-3 and TRBJ2-7, with 10 positions matching TRBD1. The ends lost 5 bases at V and 0 bases at J; junction bases unmatched: 4. The CDR3 totals 15 residues. Per the germline V gene, CDR1 is SGHNT and CDR2 is YENEEA. Drawing the rest from reference TRBV11-3 and TRBJ2-7, the complete variable domain is EAGVVQSPRYKIIEKKQPVAFWCNPISGHNTLYWYLQNLGQGPELLIRYENEEAVDDSQLPKDRFSAERLKGVDSTLKIQPAELGDSAVYLCASSKDRGNSYEQYFGPGTRLTVT.

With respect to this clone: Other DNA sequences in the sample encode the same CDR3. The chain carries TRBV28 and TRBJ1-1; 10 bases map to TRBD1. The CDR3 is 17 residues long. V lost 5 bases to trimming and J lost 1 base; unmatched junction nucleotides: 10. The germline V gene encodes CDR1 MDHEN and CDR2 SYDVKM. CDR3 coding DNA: TGTGCCAGCAGTCCCCTACCGGGACAGGGGACGAACACTGAAGCTTTCTTT. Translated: CASSPLPGQGTNTEAFF.

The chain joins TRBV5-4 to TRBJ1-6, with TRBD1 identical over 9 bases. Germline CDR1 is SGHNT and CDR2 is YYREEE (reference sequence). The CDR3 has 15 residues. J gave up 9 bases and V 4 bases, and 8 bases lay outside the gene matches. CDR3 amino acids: CASSLGQGMGSPLHF. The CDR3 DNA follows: TGTGCCAGCAGCCTGGGACAGGGAATGGGTTCACCCCTCCACTTT. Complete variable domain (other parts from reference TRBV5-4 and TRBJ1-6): ETGVTQSPTHLIKTRGQQVTLRCSSQSGHNTVSWYQQALGQGPQFIFQYYREEENGRGNFPPRFSGLQFPNYSSELNVNALELDDSALYLCASSLGQGMGSPLHFGNGTRLTVT.

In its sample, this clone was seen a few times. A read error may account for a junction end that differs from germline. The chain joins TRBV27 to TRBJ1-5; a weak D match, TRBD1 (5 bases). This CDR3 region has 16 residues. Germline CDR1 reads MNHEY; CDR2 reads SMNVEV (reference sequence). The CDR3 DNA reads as TGTGCCAGCAGTTTATTGGGGGGACCTAGCCATCAGCCCCAGCATTTT. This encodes CASSLLGGPSHQPQHF.

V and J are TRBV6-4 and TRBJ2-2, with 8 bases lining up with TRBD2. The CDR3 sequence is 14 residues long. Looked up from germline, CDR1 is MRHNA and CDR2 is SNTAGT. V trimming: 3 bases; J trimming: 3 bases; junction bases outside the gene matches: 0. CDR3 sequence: CASSERGDTGELFF. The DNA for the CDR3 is TGTGCCAGCAGTGAGCGGGGGGACACCGGGGAGCTGTTTTTT.

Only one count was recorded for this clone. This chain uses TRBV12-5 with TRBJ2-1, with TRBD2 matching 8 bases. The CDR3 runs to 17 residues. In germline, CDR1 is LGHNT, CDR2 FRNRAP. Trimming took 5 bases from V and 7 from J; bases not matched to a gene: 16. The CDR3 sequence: CASGPYSGLDVANEQFF. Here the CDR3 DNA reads TGTGCTAGTGGTCCCTACTCGGGACTAGATGTAGCGAATGAGCAGTTCTTC.

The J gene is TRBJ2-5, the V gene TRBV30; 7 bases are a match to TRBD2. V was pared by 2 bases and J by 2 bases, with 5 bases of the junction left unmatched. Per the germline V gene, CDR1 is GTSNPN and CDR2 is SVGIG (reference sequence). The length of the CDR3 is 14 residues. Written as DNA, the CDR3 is TGTGCCTGGAGTAGGATGGGACTACAAGAGACCCAGTACTTC. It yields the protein CAWSRMGLQETQYF.

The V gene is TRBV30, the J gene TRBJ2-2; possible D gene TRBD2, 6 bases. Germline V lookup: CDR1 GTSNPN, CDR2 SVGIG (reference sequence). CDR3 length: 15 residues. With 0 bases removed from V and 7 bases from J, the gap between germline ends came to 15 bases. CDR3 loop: CAWSVGSREFGELFF. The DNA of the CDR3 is TGTGCCTGGAGTGTCGGTTCCCGGGAGTTCGGGGAGCTGTTTTTT.

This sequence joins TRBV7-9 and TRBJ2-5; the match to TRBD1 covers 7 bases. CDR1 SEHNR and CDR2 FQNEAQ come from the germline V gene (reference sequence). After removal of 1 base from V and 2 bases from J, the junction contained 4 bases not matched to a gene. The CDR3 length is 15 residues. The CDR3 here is CASSLGQGSQETQYF. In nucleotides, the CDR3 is TGTGCCAGCAGCTTAGGACAGGGATCACAAGAGACCCAGTACTTC.

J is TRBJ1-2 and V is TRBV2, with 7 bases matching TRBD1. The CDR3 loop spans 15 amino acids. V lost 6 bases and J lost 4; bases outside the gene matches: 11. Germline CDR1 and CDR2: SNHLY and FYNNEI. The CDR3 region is CASSPDRVRGYGYTF. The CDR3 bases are TGTGCCAGCAGCCCAGACAGGGTCCGAGGCTATGGCTACACCTTC.

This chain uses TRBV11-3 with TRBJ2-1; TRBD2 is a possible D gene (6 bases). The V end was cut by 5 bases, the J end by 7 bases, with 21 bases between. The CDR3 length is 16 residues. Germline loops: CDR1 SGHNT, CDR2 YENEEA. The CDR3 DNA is TGTGCCAGCAGCCGCAGAAAAGGCCCTAGCGTAAATGAGCAGTTCTTC. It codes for CASSRRKGPSVNEQFF.

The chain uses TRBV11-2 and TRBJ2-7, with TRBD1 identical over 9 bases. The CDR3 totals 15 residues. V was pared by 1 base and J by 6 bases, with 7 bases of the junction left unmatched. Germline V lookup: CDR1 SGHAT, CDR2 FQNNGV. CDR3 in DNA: TGTGCCAGCAGCTTAGCCTCGGGACAGGGAACCGAGCAGTACTTC. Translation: CASSLASGQGTEQYF.

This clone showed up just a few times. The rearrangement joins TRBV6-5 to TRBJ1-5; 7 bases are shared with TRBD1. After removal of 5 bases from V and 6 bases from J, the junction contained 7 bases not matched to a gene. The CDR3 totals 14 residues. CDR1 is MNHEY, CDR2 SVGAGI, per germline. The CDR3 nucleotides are TGTGCCAGCAGTAACTACAGGGGCCGTCAGCCCCAGCATTTT. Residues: CASSNYRGRQPQHF.

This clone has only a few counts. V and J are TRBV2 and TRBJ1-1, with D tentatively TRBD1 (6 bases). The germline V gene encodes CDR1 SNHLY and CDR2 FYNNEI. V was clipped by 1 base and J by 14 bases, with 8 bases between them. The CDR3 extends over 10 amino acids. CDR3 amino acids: CASSEGTVFF. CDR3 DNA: TGTGCCAGCAGTGAAGGGACAGTATTCTTT.

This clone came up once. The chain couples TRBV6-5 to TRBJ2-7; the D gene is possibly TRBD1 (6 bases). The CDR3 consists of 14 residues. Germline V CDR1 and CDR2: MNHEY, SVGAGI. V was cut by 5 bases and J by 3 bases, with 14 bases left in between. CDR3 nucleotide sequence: TGTGCCAGCAGTAGGACAGCGACTTTCTACGAGCAGTACTTC. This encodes CASSRTATFYEQYF.

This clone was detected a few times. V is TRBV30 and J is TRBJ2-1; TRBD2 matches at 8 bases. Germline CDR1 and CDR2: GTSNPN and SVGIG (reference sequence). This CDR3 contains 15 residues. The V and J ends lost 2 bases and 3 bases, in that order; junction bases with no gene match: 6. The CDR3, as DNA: TGTGCCTGGAGTCGTGTTAGCGGGAACTACAATGAGCAGTTCTTC. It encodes CAWSRVSGNYNEQFF.

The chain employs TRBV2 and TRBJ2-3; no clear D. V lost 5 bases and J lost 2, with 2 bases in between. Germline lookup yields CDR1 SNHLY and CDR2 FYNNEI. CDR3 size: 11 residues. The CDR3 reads CASSYTDTQYF. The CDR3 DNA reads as TGTGCCAGCAGTTACACAGATACGCAGTATTTT. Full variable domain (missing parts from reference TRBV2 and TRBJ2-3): EPEVTQTPSHQVTQMGQEVILRCVPISNHLYFYWYRQILGQKVEFLVSFYNNEISEKSEIFDDQFSVERPDGSNFTLKIRSTKLEDSAMYFCASSYTDTQYFGPGTRLTVL.

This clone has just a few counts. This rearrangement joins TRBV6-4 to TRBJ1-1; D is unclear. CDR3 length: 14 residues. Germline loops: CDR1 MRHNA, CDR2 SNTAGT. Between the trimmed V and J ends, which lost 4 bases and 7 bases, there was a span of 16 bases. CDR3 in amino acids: CASSVEGLVGEAFF. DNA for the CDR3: TGTGCCAGCAGTGTAGAGGGCCTGGTCGGTGAAGCTTTCTTT.

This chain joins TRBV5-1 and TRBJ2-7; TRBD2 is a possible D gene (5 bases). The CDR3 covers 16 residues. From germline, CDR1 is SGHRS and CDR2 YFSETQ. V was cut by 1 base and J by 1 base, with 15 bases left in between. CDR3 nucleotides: TGCGCCAGCAGCTTGCTTTCTGGCAGGACTTCCTACGAGCAGTACTTC. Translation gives CASSLLSGRTSYEQYF.

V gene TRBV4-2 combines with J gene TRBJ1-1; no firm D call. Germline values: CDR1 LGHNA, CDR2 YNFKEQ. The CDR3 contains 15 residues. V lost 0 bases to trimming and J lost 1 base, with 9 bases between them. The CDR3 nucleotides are TGTGCCAGCAGCCAAGATTGGGCAGCGAACACTGAAGCTTTCTTT. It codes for CASSQDWAANTEAFF.

The CDR3 sequence: CASSIADFQNQPQHF. The DNA for the CDR3 is TGTGCCAGTAGTATAGCGGACTTCCAAAATCAGCCCCAGCATTTT. The chain is built from TRBV19 and TRBJ1-5; D uncertain. Germline V CDR1 and CDR2: LNHDA, SQIVND (reference sequence). Trimming stripped 1 base from V and 4 bases from J, with 11 bases between. This CDR3 is 15 amino acids long.

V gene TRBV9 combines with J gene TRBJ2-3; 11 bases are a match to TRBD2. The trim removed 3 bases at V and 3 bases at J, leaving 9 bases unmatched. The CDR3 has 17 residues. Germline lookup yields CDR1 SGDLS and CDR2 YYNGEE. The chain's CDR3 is CASSESPSSGRTDTQYF. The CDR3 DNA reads TGTGCCAGCAGCGAGTCCCCTTCTAGCGGGAGGACAGATACGCAGTATTTT.

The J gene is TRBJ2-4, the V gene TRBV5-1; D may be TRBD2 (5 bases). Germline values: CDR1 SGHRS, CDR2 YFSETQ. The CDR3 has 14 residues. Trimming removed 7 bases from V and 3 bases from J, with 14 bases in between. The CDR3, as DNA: TGCGCCAGCGAAGACAAAGCGGTCAAAAACATTCAGTACTTC. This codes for CASEDKAVKNIQYF. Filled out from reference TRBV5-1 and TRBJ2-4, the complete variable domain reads KAGVTQTPRYLIKTRGQQVTLSCSPISGHRSVSWYQQTPGQGLQFLFEYFSETQRNKGNFPGRFSGRQFSNSRSEMNVSTLELGDSALYLCASEDKAVKNIQYFGAGTRLSVL.